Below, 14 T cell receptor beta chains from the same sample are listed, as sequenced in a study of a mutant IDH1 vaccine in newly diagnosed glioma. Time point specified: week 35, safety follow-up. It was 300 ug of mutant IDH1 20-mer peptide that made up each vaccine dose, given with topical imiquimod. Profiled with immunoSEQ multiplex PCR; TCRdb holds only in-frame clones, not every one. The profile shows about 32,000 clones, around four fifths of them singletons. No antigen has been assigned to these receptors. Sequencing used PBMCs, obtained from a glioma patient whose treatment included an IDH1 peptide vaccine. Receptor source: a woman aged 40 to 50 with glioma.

CDR3 residues: CASSLVQGAYEQYF. The CDR3 nucleotides are TGTGCCAGCAGCTTAGTACAGGGGGCCTACGAGCAGTACTTC. The chain joins TRBV5-4 to TRBJ2-7; 8 bases map to TRBD1. This CDR3 is 14 amino acids long. The V and J ends lost 2 bases and 2 bases, in that order; junction bases with no gene match: 3. Germline-derived CDR1 and CDR2 are SGHNT and YYREEE (reference sequence).

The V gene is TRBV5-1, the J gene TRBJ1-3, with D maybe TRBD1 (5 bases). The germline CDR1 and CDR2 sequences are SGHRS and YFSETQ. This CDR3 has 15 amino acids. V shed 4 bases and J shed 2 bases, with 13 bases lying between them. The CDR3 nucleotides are TGCGCCAGCAGCGCGCAGGGTCCCCCTGGAAACACCATATATTTT. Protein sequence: CASSAQGPPGNTIYF.

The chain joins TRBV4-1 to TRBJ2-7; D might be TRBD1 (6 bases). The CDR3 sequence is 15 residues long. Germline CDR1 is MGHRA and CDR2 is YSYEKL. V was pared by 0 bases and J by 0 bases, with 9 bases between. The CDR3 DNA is TGCGCCAGCAGCCAAGATGGGGGCTTCTCCTACGAGCAGTACTTC. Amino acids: CASSQDGGFSYEQYF.

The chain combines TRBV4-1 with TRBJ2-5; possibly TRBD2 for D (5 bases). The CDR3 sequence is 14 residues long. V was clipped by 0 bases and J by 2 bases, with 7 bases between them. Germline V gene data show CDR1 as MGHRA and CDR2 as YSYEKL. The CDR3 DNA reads TGCGCCAGCAGCCAAGACGGGGATCAAGAGACCCAGTACTTC. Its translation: CASSQDGDQETQYF.

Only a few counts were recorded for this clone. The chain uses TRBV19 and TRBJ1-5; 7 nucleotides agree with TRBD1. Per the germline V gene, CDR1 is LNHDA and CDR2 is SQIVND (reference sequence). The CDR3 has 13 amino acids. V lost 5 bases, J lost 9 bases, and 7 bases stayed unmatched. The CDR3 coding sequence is TGTGCCAGTAGTTCCAACCAGGGGGGGCCCCAGCATTTT. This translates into CASSSNQGGPQHF.

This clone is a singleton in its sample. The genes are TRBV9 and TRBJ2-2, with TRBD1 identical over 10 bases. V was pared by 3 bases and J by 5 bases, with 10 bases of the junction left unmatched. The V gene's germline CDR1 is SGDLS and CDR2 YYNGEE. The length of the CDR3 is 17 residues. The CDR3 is CASSADRGLTGTGELFF. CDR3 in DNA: TGTGCCAGCAGCGCTGACAGGGGGCTCACCGGGACCGGGGAGCTGTTTTTT.

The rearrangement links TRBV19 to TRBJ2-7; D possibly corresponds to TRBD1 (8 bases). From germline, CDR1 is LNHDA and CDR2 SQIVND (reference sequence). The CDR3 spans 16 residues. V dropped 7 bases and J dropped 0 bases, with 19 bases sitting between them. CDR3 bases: TGTGCCAGTAATAGGGGGGGGACAGGCCTCTCCTACGAGCAGTACTTC. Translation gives CASNRGGTGLSYEQYF.

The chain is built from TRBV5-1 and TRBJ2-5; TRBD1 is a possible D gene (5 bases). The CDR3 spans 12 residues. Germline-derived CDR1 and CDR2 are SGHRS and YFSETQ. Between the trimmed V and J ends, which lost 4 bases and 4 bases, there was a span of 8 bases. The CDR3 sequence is CASSDDRETQYF. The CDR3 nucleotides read TGCGCCAGCAGCGACGACAGAGAGACCCAGTACTTC.

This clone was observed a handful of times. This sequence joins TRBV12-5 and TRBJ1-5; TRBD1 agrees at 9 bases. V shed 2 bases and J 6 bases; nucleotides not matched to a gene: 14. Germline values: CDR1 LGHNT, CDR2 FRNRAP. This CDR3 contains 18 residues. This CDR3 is CASGLNSPGTGTFQPQHF. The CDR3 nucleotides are TGTGCTAGTGGTTTGAATTCCCCCGGGACAGGGACCTTTCAGCCCCAGCATTTT.

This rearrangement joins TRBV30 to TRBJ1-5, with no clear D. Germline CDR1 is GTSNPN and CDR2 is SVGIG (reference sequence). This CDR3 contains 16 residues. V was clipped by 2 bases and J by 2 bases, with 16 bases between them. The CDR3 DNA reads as TGTGCCTGGAGTACCTCGACCCTTCGGGGCAATCAGCCCCAGCATTTT. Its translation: CAWSTSTLRGNQPQHF.

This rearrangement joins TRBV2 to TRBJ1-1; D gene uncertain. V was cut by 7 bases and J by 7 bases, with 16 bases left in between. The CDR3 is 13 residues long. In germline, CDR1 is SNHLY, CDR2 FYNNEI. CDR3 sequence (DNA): TGTGCCAGCATTCCCTCGGGGAGCAATGAAGCTTTCTTT. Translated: CASIPSGSNEAFF.

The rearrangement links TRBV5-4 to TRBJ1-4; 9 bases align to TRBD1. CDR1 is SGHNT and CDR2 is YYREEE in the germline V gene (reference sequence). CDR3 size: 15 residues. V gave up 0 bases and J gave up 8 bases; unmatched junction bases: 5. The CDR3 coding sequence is TGTGCCAGCAGCTTGGGGGGGACAGGGAGGGAAAAACTGTTTTTT. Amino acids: CASSLGGTGREKLFF.

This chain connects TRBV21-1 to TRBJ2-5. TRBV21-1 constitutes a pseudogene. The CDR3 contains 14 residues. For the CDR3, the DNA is TGTGCCAGACTACTTTCGGGCCGGGGCGAGACCCAGTACTTC. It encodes CARLLSGRGETQYF.

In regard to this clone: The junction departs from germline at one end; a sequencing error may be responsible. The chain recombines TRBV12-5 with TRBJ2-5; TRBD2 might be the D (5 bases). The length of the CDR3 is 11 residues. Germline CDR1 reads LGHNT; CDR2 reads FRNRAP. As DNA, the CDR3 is TGTGCTAGTGGTCGGGATAGCCCCCGGGACTTC. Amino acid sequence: CASGRDSPRDF.